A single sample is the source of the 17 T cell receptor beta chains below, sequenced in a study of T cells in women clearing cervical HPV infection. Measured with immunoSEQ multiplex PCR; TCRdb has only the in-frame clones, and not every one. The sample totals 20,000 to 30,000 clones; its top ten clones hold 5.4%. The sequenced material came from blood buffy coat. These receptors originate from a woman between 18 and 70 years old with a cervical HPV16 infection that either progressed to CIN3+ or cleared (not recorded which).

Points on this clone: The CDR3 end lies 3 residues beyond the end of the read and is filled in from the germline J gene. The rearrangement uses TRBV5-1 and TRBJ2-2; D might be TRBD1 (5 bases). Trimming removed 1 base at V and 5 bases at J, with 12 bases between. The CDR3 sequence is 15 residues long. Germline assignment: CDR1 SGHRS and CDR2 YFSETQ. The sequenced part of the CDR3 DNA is TGCGCCAGCAGCTTGAGCCAGGGAAGGACCGGGGAG. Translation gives CASSLSQGRTGE. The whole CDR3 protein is CASSLSQGRTGELFF.

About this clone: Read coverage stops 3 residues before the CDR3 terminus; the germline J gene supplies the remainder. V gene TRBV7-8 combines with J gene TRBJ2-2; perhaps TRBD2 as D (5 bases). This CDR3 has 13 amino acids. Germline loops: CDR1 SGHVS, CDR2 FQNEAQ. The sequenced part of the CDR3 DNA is TGTGCCAGCAGCTTAGGGGTGGTACGGGGG. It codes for CASSLGVVRG. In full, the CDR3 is CASSLGVVRGLFF.

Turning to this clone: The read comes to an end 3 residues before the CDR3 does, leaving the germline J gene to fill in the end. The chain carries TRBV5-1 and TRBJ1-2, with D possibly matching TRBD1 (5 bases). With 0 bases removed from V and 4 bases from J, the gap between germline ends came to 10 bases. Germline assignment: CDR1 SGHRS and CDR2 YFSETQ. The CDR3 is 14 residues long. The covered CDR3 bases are TGCGCCAGCAGCTTGGAAGGGGCCCCCTATGGC. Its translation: CASSLEGAPYG. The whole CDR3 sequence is CASSLEGAPYGYTF.

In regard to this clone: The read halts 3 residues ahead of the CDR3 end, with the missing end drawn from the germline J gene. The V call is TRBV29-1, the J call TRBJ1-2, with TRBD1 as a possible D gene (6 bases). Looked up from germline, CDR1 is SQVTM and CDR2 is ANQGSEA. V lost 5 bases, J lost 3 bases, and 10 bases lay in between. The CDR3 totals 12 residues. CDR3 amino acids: CSVLSGDYGYTF. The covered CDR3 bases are TGCAGCGTTTTGTCAGGGGACTATGGC. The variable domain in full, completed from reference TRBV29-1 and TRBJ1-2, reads SAVISQKPSRDICQRGTSLTIQCQVDSQVTMMFWYRQQPGQSLTLIATANQGSEATYESGFVIDKFPISRPNLTFSTLTVSNMSPEDSSIYLCSVLSGDYGYTFGSGTRLTVV.

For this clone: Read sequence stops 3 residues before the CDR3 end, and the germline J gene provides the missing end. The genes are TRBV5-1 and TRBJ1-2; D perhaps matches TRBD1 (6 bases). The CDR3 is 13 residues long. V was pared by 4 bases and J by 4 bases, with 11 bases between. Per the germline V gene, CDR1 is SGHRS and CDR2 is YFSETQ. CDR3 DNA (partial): TGCGCCAGCAGCACCGGGACACCCTATGGC. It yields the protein CASSTGTPYG. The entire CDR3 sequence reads CASSTGTPYGYTF.

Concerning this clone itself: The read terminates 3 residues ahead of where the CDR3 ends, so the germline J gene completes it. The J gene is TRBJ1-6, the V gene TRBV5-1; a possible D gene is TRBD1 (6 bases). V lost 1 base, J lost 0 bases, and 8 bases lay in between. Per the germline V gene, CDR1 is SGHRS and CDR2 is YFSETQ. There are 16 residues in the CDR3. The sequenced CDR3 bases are TGCGCCAGCAGCTTGACAGGGTTCTCCTATAATTCACCC. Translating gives CASSLTGFSYNSP. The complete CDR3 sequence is CASSLTGFSYNSPLHF.

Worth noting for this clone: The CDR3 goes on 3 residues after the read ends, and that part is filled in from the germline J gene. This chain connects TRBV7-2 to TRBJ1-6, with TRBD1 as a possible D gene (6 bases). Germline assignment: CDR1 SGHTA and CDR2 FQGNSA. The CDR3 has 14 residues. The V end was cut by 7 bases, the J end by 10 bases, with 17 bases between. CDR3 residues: CASTREGGGSPLHF. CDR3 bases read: TGTGCCAGCACTCGGGAAGGGGGAGGATCACCC. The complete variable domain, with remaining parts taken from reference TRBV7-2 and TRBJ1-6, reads GAGVSQSPSNKVTEKGKDVELRCDPISGHTALYWYRQSLGQGLEFLIYFQGNSAPDKSGLPSDRFSAERTGGSVSTLTIQRTQQEDSAVYLCASTREGGGSPLHFGNGTRLTVT.

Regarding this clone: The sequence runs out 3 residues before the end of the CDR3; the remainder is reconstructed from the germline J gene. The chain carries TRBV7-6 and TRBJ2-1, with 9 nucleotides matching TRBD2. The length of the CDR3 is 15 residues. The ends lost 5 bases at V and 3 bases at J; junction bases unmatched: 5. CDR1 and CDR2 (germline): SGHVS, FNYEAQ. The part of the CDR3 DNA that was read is TGTGCCAGCAGCCCCATAGCGGGGGACTACAATGAG. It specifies CASSPIAGDYNE. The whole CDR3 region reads CASSPIAGDYNEQFF.

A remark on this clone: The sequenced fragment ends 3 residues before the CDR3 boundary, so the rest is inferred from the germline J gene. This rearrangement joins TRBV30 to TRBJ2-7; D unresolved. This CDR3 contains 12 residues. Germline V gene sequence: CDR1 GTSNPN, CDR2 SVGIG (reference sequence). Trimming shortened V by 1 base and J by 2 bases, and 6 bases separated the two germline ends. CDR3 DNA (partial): TGTGCCTGGAGTGACAGTCCCTACGAG. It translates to CAWSDSPYE. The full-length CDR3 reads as CAWSDSPYEQYF.

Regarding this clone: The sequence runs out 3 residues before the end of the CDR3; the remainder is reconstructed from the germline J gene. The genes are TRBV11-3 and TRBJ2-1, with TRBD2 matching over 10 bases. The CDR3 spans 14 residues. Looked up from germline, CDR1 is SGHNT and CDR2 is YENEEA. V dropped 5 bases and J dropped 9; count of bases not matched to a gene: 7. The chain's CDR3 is CASSLLAGASEQFF. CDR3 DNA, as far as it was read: TGTGCCAGCAGCCTCCTAGCGGGGGCATCTGAG.

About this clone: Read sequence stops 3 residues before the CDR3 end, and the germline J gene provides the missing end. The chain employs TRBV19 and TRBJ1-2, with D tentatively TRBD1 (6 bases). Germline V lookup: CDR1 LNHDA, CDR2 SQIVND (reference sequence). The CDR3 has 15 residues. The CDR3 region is CASSASGGAADTYTF. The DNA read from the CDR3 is TGTGCCAGTAGTGCTAGCGGGGGGGCCGCAGATACC.

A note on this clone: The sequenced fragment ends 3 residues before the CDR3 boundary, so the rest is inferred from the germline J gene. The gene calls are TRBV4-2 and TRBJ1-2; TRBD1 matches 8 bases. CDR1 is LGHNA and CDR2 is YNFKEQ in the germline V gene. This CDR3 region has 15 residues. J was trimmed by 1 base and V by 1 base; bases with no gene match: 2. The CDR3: CASSQATGDNYGYTF. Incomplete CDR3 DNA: TGTGCCAGCAGCCAAGCGACAGGGGATAACTATGGC.

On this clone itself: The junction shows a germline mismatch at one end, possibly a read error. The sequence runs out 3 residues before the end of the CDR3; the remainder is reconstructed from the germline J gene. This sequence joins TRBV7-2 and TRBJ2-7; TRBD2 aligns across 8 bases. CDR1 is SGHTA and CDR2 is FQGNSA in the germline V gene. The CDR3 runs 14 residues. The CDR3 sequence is CASRLAGHSYEQYF. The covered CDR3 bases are TGTGCCAGCAGGTTAGCGGGACACTCCTACGAG.

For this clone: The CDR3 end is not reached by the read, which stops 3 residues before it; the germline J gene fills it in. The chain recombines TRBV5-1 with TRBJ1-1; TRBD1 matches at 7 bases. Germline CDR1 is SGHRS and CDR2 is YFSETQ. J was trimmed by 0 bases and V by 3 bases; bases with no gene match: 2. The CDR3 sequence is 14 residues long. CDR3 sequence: CASSYRGMNTEAFF. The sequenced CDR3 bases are TGCGCCAGCAGCTACAGGGGAATGAACACTGAA.

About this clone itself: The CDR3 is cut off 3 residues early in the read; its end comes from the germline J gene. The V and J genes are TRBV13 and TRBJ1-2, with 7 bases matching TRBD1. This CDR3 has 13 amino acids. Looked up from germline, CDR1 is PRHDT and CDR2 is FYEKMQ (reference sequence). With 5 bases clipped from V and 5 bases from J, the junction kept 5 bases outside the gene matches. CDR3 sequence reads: CASSEQGRYGYTF. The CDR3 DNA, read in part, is TGTGCCAGCAGCGAACAGGGGAGATATGGC.

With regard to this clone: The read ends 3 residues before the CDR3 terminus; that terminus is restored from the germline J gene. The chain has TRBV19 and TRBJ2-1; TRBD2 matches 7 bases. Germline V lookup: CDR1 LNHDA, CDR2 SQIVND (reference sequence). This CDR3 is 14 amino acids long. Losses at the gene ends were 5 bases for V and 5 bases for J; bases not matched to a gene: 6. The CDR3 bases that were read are TGTGCCAGTAGTTATTCCAGCGGGAACAATGAG. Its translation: CASSYSSGNNE. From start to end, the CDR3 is CASSYSSGNNEQFF. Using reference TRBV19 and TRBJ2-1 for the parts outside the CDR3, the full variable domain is DGGITQSPKYLFRKEGQNVTLSCEQNLNHDAMYWYRQDPGQGLRLIYYSQIVNDFQKGDIAEGYSVSREKKESFPLTVTSAQKNPTAFYLCASSYSSGNNEQFFGPGTRLTVL.

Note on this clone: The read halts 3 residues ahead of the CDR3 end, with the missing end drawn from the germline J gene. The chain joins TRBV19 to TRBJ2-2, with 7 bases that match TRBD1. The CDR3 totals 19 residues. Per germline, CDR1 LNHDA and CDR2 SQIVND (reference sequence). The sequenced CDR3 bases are TGTGCCAGTAGTATAACCCCAATCCGACAGGGAACGTTGAATTCACCG. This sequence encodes CASSITPIRQGTLNSP. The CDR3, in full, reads CASSITPIRQGTLNSPLFF.